This entry concerns a single T cell receptor beta chain. Per the germline V gene, CDR1 is LGHDT and CDR2 is YNNKEL (reference sequence). V was pared by 4 bases and J by 4 bases, with 28 bases between. The CDR3 totals 19 residues. The data belong to a study of blood T cell repertoires in COVID-19. In the study overall: Both acute and convalescent COVID-19 samples were obtained from the United States, Italy and Spain. In each case, the material was cDNA or gDNA derived from T cells, B-cell-depleted T cells, or PBMCs.

Measured with immunoSEQ multiplex PCR; TCRdb has only the in-frame clones, and not every one. The table records some 290,000 clones, around four fifths of them present only once. This TCR was recovered from a man aged 55-75 years who had recovered from COVID-19. The sample consisted of peripheral blood. The chain recombines TRBV3-1 (or the pseudogene TRBV3-2) with TRBJ1-2; no firm D call. The CDR3 sequence is CASSPPQATPLSGTYGYTF. As DNA, the CDR3 is TGTGCCAGCAGCCCACCGCAGGCGACCCCGCTTTCAGGAACCTATGGCTACACCTTC.